This paragraph covers one T cell receptor beta chain sequence. The antigen is not known. These data belong to a study of shared clonotypes between healthy human individuals. Study-level information: Three plates were used per donor for CD4 naive, three for CD4 memory, two for CD8 naive and one for CD8 memory.

The CDR3 has 15 amino acids. Losses at the gene ends were 2 bases for V and 4 bases for J; bases not matched to a gene: 3. Germline CDR1 SGHDT, CDR2 YYEEEE. Findings and limits, study-wide: Among non-shared clonotypes, generation probabilities were lower than among those shared by all four donors. What rarefaction showed was incomplete sorted-subset sequencing despite large depth.

The study ran the assay at deep level. Clones were sequenced by immunoSEQ multiplex PCR, and TCRdb holds only the in-frame ones, with some missing. Of over 950,000 clones listed, about 72% are singletons. V and J are TRBV5-6 and TRBJ2-2, with TRBD2 identical over 9 bases. The TCR was taken from a man between 18 and 29 years old in good health. Some clones in this sample may be carry-over from other donors' samples. The sequenced sample consisted of memory CD4+ T cells from PBMCs. Regarding subset: CD45RA-negative fraction. The CDR3 DNA reads TGTGCCAGCAGCTTTACTAGCGGGTCCACCGGGGAGCTGTTTTTT. This translates into CASSFTSGSTGELFF.